This T cell receptor beta chain was profiled in a study of blood T cell repertoires in COVID-19. Study in general: Samples of COVID-19 (acute and convalescent) were obtained from the United States, Italy and Spain.

The CDR3 covers 12 residues. Germline-derived CDR1 and CDR2 are KGHDR and SFDVKD. Deletions cut 7 bases from V and 0 bases from J, with 5 bases between. How the authors handled the data: Reference gene primer amplification in the assay estimated nucleated cell counts. Produced via immunoSEQ multiplex PCR; TCRdb's table is partial and in-frame only. Clone size and V and J calls were adopted from that table, with D and trimming inferred from the DNA. The profile shows approximately 180,000 clones, around 90% of them singletons. The source is a man in his fifties or sixties with acute or convalescent COVID-19. The gene calls are TRBV24-1 and TRBJ1-2; D not resolved. Sequenced material: peripheral blood. The DNA for the CDR3 is TGTGCCACCAGCGACACTAACTATGGCTACACCTTC. It is translated as CATSDTNYGYTF.